The clone carrying this T cell receptor (beta chain) was observed a handful of times. Its target is not known. This CDR3 region has 15 residues. Per germline, CDR1 SGHRS and CDR2 YFSETQ. V was clipped by 6 bases and J by 0 bases, with 15 bases between them. This specimen comes from a study of post-analysis software for immune sequencing data. Whole-study context: Some patients lacked subtype; others had relapsing-remitting, secondary progressive or progressive-relapsing disease. General study findings and limits: F measure clustering grouped samples strongly by preparation batch. TRBV segments more frequent in patients than in controls numbered a few and included TRBV5-6, TRBV5-1 and TRBV20-1. In multiple sclerosis, normalized Chao1 diversity was significantly below that of controls.

TCR beta cDNA libraries had unique molecular identifiers. When roughly 1 to 10 million T cells were used, they gave 500,000 or so cDNA molecules. MiXCR, applied by TCRdb to the PCR reads, yields one record per CDR3 protein. The sample holds fewer than 850,000 distinct CDR3 sequences, 40% to 55% seen once. V usage is TRBV5-1 and J usage is TRBJ2-5; D possibly corresponds to TRBD1 (6 bases). The TCR comes from a girl aged 5 to 17 with multiple sclerosis. The sample taken for sequencing was blood. The CDR3 loop reads CASNQDSLYQETQYF. The CDR3 DNA reads TGCGCCAGCAATCAGGACAGCCTGTACCAAGAGACCCAGTACTTC.